This TCR beta chain appears in the sequencing data of a study of T cells in Graves' hyperthyroidism and ophthalmopathy. Pregnant or lactating patients were excluded, as were those with uncontrolled infection or other autoimmune disease. Details on this clonotype: Its antigen remains unknown.

It was RNA transcripts that yielded the amplified TCR beta CDR3 regions. First-round RT-PCR targeting the TCR CDR3 was performed with the HTBI primer set. In TCRdb, the multiplex PCR reads were re-called with MiXCR into one record per CDR3 protein. The sample consists of over 700,000 distinct CDR3 sequences, over 35% of them appearing once. V lost 7 bases to trimming and J lost 8 bases, with 11 bases between them. The CDR3 runs 11 residues. The germline CDR1 and CDR2 sequences are LNHDA and SQIVND (reference sequence). Study outcomes and limitations: In blood, most of the thyroid clonotypes expanded above 0.001 were also present. A model of 13 V-J pairs discriminated ophthalmopathy from stable hyperthyroidism. The model anticipated ophthalmopathy a median approximately 6.7 months pre-onset.

The source of this sequence is a young man with Graves' hyperthyroidism. Sequencing used blood. The chain recombines TRBV19 with TRBJ1-2; D not resolved. CDR3 in DNA: TGTGCCAGTACCGGGCAAGTGGGCTACACCTTC. The encoded protein is CASTGQVGYTF.